This T cell receptor (beta chain) originates from a study of neurological immune-mediated disorders. Study summary: For the approximately 35 multiple sclerosis patients, the disease was relapsing-remitting in 31 and secondary progressive in 3. Study-level points and caveats: Neither clinical nor MRI features were associated with the multiple sclerosis repertoire cluster.

This clonotype was detected many times. Its antigen is unidentified. cDNA synthesis was performed by 5'RACE with 10-nucleotide random UMIs. TCRdb ran MiXCR on the 5' RACE reads and lists one entry per CDR3 protein. The data hold some 65,000 distinct CDR3 sequences, with 5.2% observed a single time. This CDR3 region has 16 residues. Germline CDR1 is LGHNA and CDR2 is YNFKEQ. V lost 0 bases and J 2 bases, leaving 13 bases between the germline ends. Sequences were obtained from PBMCs. The TCR sequence derives from a woman in her 30s with multiple sclerosis. The chain joins TRBV4-2 to TRBJ2-5, with D possibly TRBD1 on 5 matching bases. CDR3 region: CASSQDPAREQETQYF. The CDR3 DNA reads TGTGCCAGCAGCCAAGATCCAGCCAGGGAACAAGAGACCCAGTACTTC.